This T cell receptor (beta chain) emerged from a study of blood T cell repertoires in COVID-19. The wider study: Both acute and convalescent COVID-19 samples were obtained from the United States, Italy and Spain.

Original processing methods: Reference gene primer amplification gave nucleated cell count estimates. Sequenced by immunoSEQ multiplex PCR; TCRdb stores in-frame clones only, minus some. From that table come the V and J calls and clone size; the DNA was used to work out D and trimming. Of about 35,000 clones in the sample, 70% to 90% were seen once. The sequence came from a human donor in a cohort sampled during active COVID-19. The sequenced material came from peripheral blood.

CDR3: CASSFDRGGEKLFF. The CDR3 DNA follows: TGTGCCAGCAGTTTCGACAGGGGAGGTGAAAAACTGTTTTTT. The genes are TRBV6-5 and TRBJ1-4; 8 bases fit TRBD1. CDR3 length equals 14 residues. Per germline, CDR1 MNHEY and CDR2 SVGAGI. With V trimmed by 4 bases and J by 7 bases, 5 bases remained unmatched.